This TCR beta chain was found in a study of OX40 agonist ivuxolimab in advanced cancers. In terms of the full investigation: The costimulatory receptor OX40 (CD134) was targeted by ivuxolimab, a fully human IgG2 agonistic monoclonal antibody. Intravenous ivuxolimab was administered to patients every 2 weeks at six dose levels: 0.01, 0.1, 0.3, 1.5, 3 and 10 mg/kg. Of the roughly 51 dose-escalation patients, hepatocellular carcinoma was present in roughly 19, melanoma in roughly 15, renal cell carcinoma in 9 and head and neck cancer in 9. The dose-escalation cohort was roughly 80% male with a mean age of about 54 years, ranging from 23 to 79. Patients were allowed to have had prior anti-PD-1, anti-PD-L1 or anti-CTLA-4 therapy, and approximately 40% of the dose-escalation patients had been treated with checkpoint inhibitors. Partial responses occurred in three dose-escalation patients, of whom one had hepatocellular carcinoma and two had cutaneous melanoma. The point of sequencing TCRbeta in the periphery was to test whether ivuxolimab changed TCR sequence diversity and drove clonal T-cell expansion. The monotherapy dose-escalation portion (N of about 50 patients) of the phase I ivuxolimab trial is reported in the paper. Points the paper makes about the study in general: At doses from 0.1 to 3.0 mg/kg, clonal expansion was seen in both CD4+ and CD8+ blood T cells between baseline and week 6. Antigen specificity was not determined for the clonally expanded peripheral T cells. On average, CD8+ T cells showed more expanded clones than CD4+ T cells after ivuxolimab. Low levels of normalized T-cell clonal expansion were also seen in some nonresponding patients. Partial responders in the 0.1-3.0 mg/kg groups had among the lowest normalized peripheral clonal expansion, especially among CD8+ T cells.

Per the germline V gene (reference sequence), LNHNV is the CDR1 and YYDKDF is the CDR2. The CDR3 measures 15 amino acids from cysteine to phenylalanine. CDR3 DNA only is kept here, 45 bases in frame from base 1. Relative to germline, V is 0 bases shorter and J is 6 bases shorter, with 12 bases between their ends. Patients with a history of autoimmune disease or receiving systemic immunosuppression were excluded from the trial. Peripheral blood for TCR sequencing was collected from all dose cohorts at baseline, on cycle 4 day 1, and on cycle 7 day 1. The samples were taken from a phase I, first-in-human, multicenter, open-label dose-escalation trial of ivuxolimab. The trial enrolled adults with locally advanced or metastatic head and neck squamous cell, hepatocellular, melanoma or renal cell carcinoma. CD4+ and CD8+ T cells were sorted separately from peripheral blood before TCR sequencing. For sequencing of the TCRbeta CDR3 region, genomic DNA was extracted from the sorted cells. The immunoSEQ Assay was used for sequencing of TCRbeta CDR3 regions. Sourced from immuneACCESS, this table was stored by TCRdb with only in-frame sequences that have V and J called. A share of the clones is absent; for the studies checked, an unresolved V gene accounts for under half, and the remainder has no known explanation. The sample yields tens of thousands of clones; 82% were counted once. Clones ranked in the top ten supply more than 2% of the sample.

As to this clone: What antigen it recognizes has not been identified. Base qualities were left out, and no much larger clone turns up one base away.

This TCR derives from an adult with an advanced solid tumor such as melanoma, head and neck, liver or kidney cancer. The sequence joins TRBV15 to TRBJ1-5; the D gene cannot be named for sure. The source material was CD4+ or CD8+ T cells sorted from blood, sampled in a trial of the OX40 agonist ivuxolimab. Read as DNA, the sequence is TGTGCCACCAGCAGAGATGTCGGAGGGAGTCAGCCCCAGCATTTT. Translated, this is CATSRDVGGSQPQHF.